What follows are 17 T cell receptor beta chains derived from one specimen sequenced in a study of lymphopenia after photon versus proton radiotherapy. Clones were read by immunoSEQ multiplex PCR, and TCRdb kept only the in-frame ones, dropping some. The top ten hold roughly a tenth of the sample, which has about 65,000 clones, more than 75% seen once. Sequenced material: peripheral blood, taken from a patient treated with proton-based radiotherapy. The receptor source for this set is a man older than 75 with esophageal cancer.

J is TRBJ2-1 and V is TRBV2; no definite D call. The germline V gene encodes CDR1 SNHLY and CDR2 FYNNEI. This CDR3 comprises 12 residues. V lost 1 base, J lost 10 bases, and 8 bases lay in between. CDR3 nucleotides: TGTGCCAGCAGTGAAGGCCACATCGAGCAGTTCTTC. The encoded protein is CASSEGHIEQFF.

This sequence joins TRBV30 and TRBJ2-4; possible D gene TRBD1, 6 bases. The germline gives CDR1 GTSNPN, CDR2 SVGIG (reference sequence). This CDR3 comprises 15 residues. Between the trimmed V and J ends, which lost 0 bases and 7 bases, there was a span of 16 bases. The CDR3 nucleotides are TGTGCCTGGAGTGTACCAGGGGATTGGGGGAACATTCAGTACTTC. Translation: CAWSVPGDWGNIQYF.

This clone appeared once. The rearrangement uses TRBV6-5 and TRBJ1-5, with D unclear. In germline, CDR1 is MNHEY, CDR2 SVGAGI. The CDR3 runs 14 residues. The germline V and J ends were trimmed by 0 bases and 4 bases, with 7 bases remaining between them. The CDR3 region is CASSYSGPNQPQHF. The CDR3 region has the DNA TGTGCCAGCAGTTACTCTGGCCCAAATCAGCCCCAGCATTTT.

The chain joins TRBV7-2 to TRBJ1-1, with a tentative D call TRBD1 (6 bases). V gave up 4 bases and J gave up 2 bases, with 11 bases separating them. The CDR3 loop spans 14 amino acids. Germline CDR1 is SGHTA and CDR2 is FQGNSA. CDR3 protein: CASSWTEFNTEAFF. The CDR3 nucleotides are TGTGCCAGCAGCTGGACAGAATTTAACACTGAAGCTTTCTTT.

The rearrangement joins TRBV5-1 to TRBJ2-2; 9 bases are a match to TRBD1. Germline V gene data show CDR1 as SGHRS and CDR2 as YFSETQ. The ends lost 0 bases at V and 7 bases at J; junction bases unmatched: 4. The CDR3 runs 15 residues. The DNA for the CDR3 is TGCGCCAGCAGCTTGGACAGGGGGCATGTCGGGGAGCTGTTTTTT. Translation: CASSLDRGHVGELFF.

The chain uses TRBV6-1 and TRBJ1-2; the D is unclear. Germline CDR1 and CDR2: MNHNS and SASEGT. The ends were cut back, 3 bases at V and 7 bases at J, with 15 bases in the middle. The CDR3 consists of 14 residues. CDR3 coding DNA: TGTGCCAGCAGTGATATAACTCCCATGGGTGGCTACACCTTC. It yields the protein CASSDITPMGGYTF.

J is TRBJ2-3 and V is TRBV30; TRBD2 agrees at 14 bases. The CDR3 contains 15 residues. The J segment lost 4 bases and the V segment lost 3 bases, leaving 3 bases of the junction unmatched. Germline V CDR1 and CDR2: GTSNPN, SVGIG (reference sequence). The CDR3 sequence is CAWRGLAGDADTQYF. The CDR3, as DNA: TGTGCCTGGAGGGGACTAGCGGGAGATGCAGATACGCAGTATTTT.

The chain combines TRBV5-1 with TRBJ2-7, with 7 bases lining up with TRBD1. There are 17 residues in the CDR3. Losses at the gene ends were 4 bases for V and 5 bases for J; bases not matched to a gene: 18. Germline V gene data show CDR1 as SGHRS and CDR2 as YFSETQ. The CDR3 spells CASSPAGAGGNLDEQYF. As DNA, the CDR3 is TGCGCCAGCAGCCCGGCAGGGGCAGGGGGAAATTTGGACGAGCAGTACTTC.

The rearrangement uses TRBV6-6 and TRBJ1-6; possible D gene TRBD1, 6 bases. This CDR3 contains 15 residues. Trimming left V 4 bases short and J 9 bases short, with 16 bases between. Germline loops: CDR1 MNHNY, CDR2 SVGAGI (reference sequence). CDR3 region: CASSLEGVVGSPLHF. The CDR3, as DNA: TGTGCCAGCAGTTTGGAGGGGGTAGTTGGTTCACCCCTCCACTTT.

The chain couples TRBV5-4 to TRBJ1-4; TRBD1 matches at 8 bases. This CDR3 is 14 amino acids long. The V gene end was trimmed by 4 bases and the J gene end by 8 bases; junction bases not matched to a gene: 7. Per the germline V gene, CDR1 is SGHNT and CDR2 is YYREEE (reference sequence). The CDR3 spells CASSQGQGQEKLFF. The CDR3 DNA sequence: TGTGCCAGCAGCCAAGGACAGGGCCAAGAAAAACTGTTTTTT.

This clone came up once. CDR3 sequence: CATLMDPPEGSEQYF. The CDR3 DNA is TGTGCCACCCTGATGGATCCCCCTGAAGGCTCCGAGCAGTACTTC. This chain joins TRBV10-3 and TRBJ2-7; no firm D call. This CDR3 contains 15 residues. Trimming cost V 10 bases and J 6 bases, with 25 bases left between them. Germline assignment: CDR1 ENHRY and CDR2 SYGVKD.

V is TRBV10-1 and J is TRBJ1-2, with D perhaps matching TRBD1 (5 bases). Germline CDR1 is WNHNN and CDR2 is SYGVQD (reference sequence). V lost 4 bases, J lost 5 bases, and 8 bases lay in between. This CDR3 contains 12 residues. The CDR3 protein is CASSGTSYGYTF. As DNA, the CDR3 is TGCGCCAGCAGTGGGACAAGTTATGGCTACACCTTC.

The chain is built from TRBV7-9 and TRBJ1-1, with D unresolved. Per germline, CDR1 SEHNR and CDR2 FQNEAQ (reference sequence). Trimming took off 1 base at V and 6 bases at J, with 9 bases between the two ends. The CDR3 length is 13 residues. In DNA, the CDR3 is TGTGCCAGCAGCTTAGACCCCGGGGCTGAAGCTTTCTTT. Its protein product is CASSLDPGAEAFF.

The chain recombines TRBV27 with TRBJ2-7; TRBD2 aligns across 13 bases. With 5 bases clipped from V and 0 bases from J, the junction kept 4 bases outside the gene matches. This CDR3 has 16 amino acids. Germline CDR1 and CDR2: MNHEY and SMNVEV (reference sequence). CDR3 amino acids: CASSPRTSGSSYEQYF. Written as DNA, the CDR3 is TGTGCCAGCAGTCCCCGGACTAGCGGGAGCTCCTACGAGCAGTACTTC.

Many counts were recorded for this clone. The chain combines TRBV19 with TRBJ2-7, with D possibly TRBD1 on 6 matching bases. V dropped 9 bases and J dropped 3 bases, with 9 bases sitting between them. Germline-derived CDR1 and CDR2 are LNHDA and SQIVND (reference sequence). The CDR3 loop spans 11 amino acids. CDR3 DNA: TGTGCCAGGGACAGCATCTACGAGCAGTACTTC. Its translation: CARDSIYEQYF.

The rearrangement joins TRBV5-4 to TRBJ1-3; 7 bases match TRBD1. V lost 4 bases, J lost 4 bases, and 2 bases stayed unmatched. The CDR3 covers 13 residues. From germline, CDR1 is SGHNT and CDR2 YYREEE (reference sequence). The CDR3 DNA follows: TGTGCCAGCAGCCAGACAGGGGGAAACACCATATATTTT. Its protein product is CASSQTGGNTIYF.

The V call is TRBV11-2, the J call TRBJ2-7, with 7 bases aligning to TRBD1. There are 17 residues in the CDR3. Germline values: CDR1 SGHAT, CDR2 FQNNGV. Trimming removed 2 bases from V and 7 bases from J; junction bases left unmatched: 17. The CDR3 nucleotides read TGTGCCAGCAGCTTATCCGTGACGGGACAGAGATCAAGTGAGCAGTACTTC. Translating gives CASSLSVTGQRSSEQYF.